The 8 T cell receptor beta chains below all came from one sample that was sequenced in a study of T cells in Graves' hyperthyroidism and ophthalmopathy. The source material, RNA transcripts, was used to amplify TCR beta CDR3 regions. The HTBI set primed first-round TCR CDR3 RT-PCR. TCRdb re-called the multiplex PCR reads with MiXCR, one entry per CDR3 protein. The sample includes 650,000 to 850,000 distinct CDR3 sequences, 18% of them seen just once. Input material: blood. All receptors come from a woman in her forties or fifties with Graves' hyperthyroidism that later progressed to Graves' ophthalmopathy.

The chain joins TRBV20-1 to TRBJ2-3; 9 nucleotides line up with TRBD2. The CDR3 runs 18 residues. With V trimmed by 0 bases and J by 0 bases, 10 bases remained unmatched. Germline V gene lookup returns CDR1 DFQATT and CDR2 SNEGSKA (reference sequence). CDR3: CSARDPVGLAPSTDTQYF. The CDR3, as DNA: TGCAGTGCTAGAGACCCGGTCGGACTAGCGCCAAGCACAGATACGCAGTATTTT.

This clonotype occurred many times. The gene calls are TRBV20-1 and TRBJ2-1; D may be TRBD1 or TRBD2 (6 bases each). This CDR3 is 13 amino acids long. Germline V CDR1 and CDR2: DFQATT, SNEGSKA (reference sequence). The V end was cut by 0 bases, the J end by 8 bases, with 11 bases between. CDR3 sequence (DNA): TGCAGTGCTAGAGAACGGGGGCTCGATGAGCAGTTCTTC. As protein: CSARERGLDEQFF.

This clonotype has a count of ten or more. The chain joins TRBV5-1 to TRBJ1-1; 9 nucleotides match TRBD1. With V trimmed by 5 bases and J by 1 base, 6 bases remained unmatched. The germline V gene has CDR1 SGHRS and CDR2 YFSETQ. The CDR3 is 15 residues long. CDR3 loop: CASRAPGQGNTEAFF. In DNA, the CDR3 is TGCGCCAGCAGGGCACCGGGACAGGGGAACACTGAAGCTTTCTTT.

This clonotype has more than one count but fewer than ten. The chain joins TRBV7-9 to TRBJ2-3; D is unresolved. V shed 1 base and J shed 2 bases, with 10 bases lying between them. The CDR3 has 15 amino acids. The germline gives CDR1 SEHNR, CDR2 FQNEAQ (reference sequence). CDR3 nucleotide sequence: TGTGCCAGCAGCTTAGGTCGGGTACTCACAGATACGCAGTATTTT. This codes for CASSLGRVLTDTQYF.

The chain combines TRBV10-3 with TRBJ2-3, with TRBD2 matching 9 bases. Germline CDR1 and CDR2: ENHRY and SYGVKD. Losses at the gene ends were 3 bases for V and 3 bases for J; bases not matched to a gene: 7. CDR3 length: 16 amino acids. In DNA, the CDR3 is TGTGCCATCAGTGACCGAGCGGGGGGAAAGACAGATACGCAGTATTTT. It yields the protein CAISDRAGGKTDTQYF.

In this sample, this clonotype turned up once. The CDR3, as DNA: TGTGCCAGCAGTTACAACGGGGACAGGGCGGCTCCCGGGGAGCTGTTTTTT. Its protein is CASSYNGDRAAPGELFF. This rearrangement joins TRBV6-5 to TRBJ2-2; 9 positions agree with TRBD1. CDR3 length: 17 residues. Germline loops: CDR1 MNHEY, CDR2 SVGAGI. Trimming took 2 bases from V and 6 from J; bases not matched to a gene: 10.

This clonotype appeared a few times. This chain's CDR3 is CASSPLQGSNQPQHF. DNA for the CDR3: TGTGCCAGTAGTCCACTTCAGGGAAGCAATCAGCCCCAGCATTTT. This sequence joins TRBV19 and TRBJ1-5; D may be TRBD1 (5 bases). CDR3 length: 15 residues. Per the germline V gene, CDR1 is LNHDA and CDR2 is SQIVND (reference sequence). The V end was cut by 5 bases, the J end by 1 base, with 12 bases between.

This clonotype was found once. V and J are TRBV6-2 or TRBV6-3 and TRBJ2-5, with 7 nucleotides matching TRBD1. CDR1 is MNHEY and CDR2 is SVGEGT in the germline V gene. This CDR3 is built from 15 residues. V dropped 2 bases and J dropped 3; count of bases not matched to a gene: 6. The CDR3 region is CASSYAGTAEETQYF. CDR3 sequence (DNA): TGTGCCAGCAGTTACGCCGGGACAGCCGAAGAGACCCAGTACTTC.